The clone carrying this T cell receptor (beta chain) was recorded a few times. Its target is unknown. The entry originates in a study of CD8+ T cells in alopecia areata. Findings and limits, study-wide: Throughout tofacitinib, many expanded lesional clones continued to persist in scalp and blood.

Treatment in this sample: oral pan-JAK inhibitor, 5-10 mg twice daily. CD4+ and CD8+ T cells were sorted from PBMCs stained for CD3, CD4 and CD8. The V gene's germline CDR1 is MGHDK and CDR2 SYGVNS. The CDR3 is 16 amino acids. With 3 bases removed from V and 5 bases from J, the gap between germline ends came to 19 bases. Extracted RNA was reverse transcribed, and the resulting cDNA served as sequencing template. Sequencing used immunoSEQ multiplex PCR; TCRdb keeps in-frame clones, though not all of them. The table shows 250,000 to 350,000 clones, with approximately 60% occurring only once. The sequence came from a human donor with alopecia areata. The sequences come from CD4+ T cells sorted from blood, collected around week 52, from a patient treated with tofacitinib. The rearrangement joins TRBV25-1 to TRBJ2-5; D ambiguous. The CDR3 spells CASSDFRTRGVETQYF. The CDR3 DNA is TGTGCCAGCAGTGATTTTCGGACCCGCGGTGTCGAGACCCAGTACTTC.